This entry features one T cell receptor (beta chain) sequence. PCR was performed a second time for 7 to 11 cycles using a sample-barcoded 5' primer and a J-beta primer mix. TCRdb reprocessed the 5' RACE reads with MiXCR, giving one entry per CDR3 protein. The table lists 2 million or so distinct CDR3 sequences, less than 50% of them singletons, with approximately 2.1% in the top ten. Deletions cut 4 bases from V and 8 bases from J, with 24 bases between. CDR1 is LGHNA and CDR2 is YSLEER in the germline V gene. The CDR3 has 17 amino acids. This sample is part of a study of blood T cells in healthy people across ages.

Sequencing was carried out using blood. The rearrangement uses TRBV4-3 and TRBJ2-1; D is perhaps TRBD1 or TRBD2 (6 bases each). This receptor was taken from a woman in her forties in good health. CDR3: CASSRSDAGHPYDEQFF. The CDR3 coding sequence is TGCGCCAGCAGCCGTAGTGACGCGGGACACCCTTACGATGAGCAGTTCTTC.